The 14 T cell receptor beta chains given below trace back to one sample, sequenced in a study of shared clonotypes between healthy human individuals. The protocol was immunoSEQ multiplex PCR, while the TCRdb copy is restricted to in-frame clones and leaves out a portion. The sample has just over 2,000,000 clones; about 95% are singletons. CD45RO-negative cells were positively selected for CCR7, leaving out terminally differentiated effector memory CD45RA+ cells. Sequencing input: naive CD8+ T cells sorted from blood. Every receptor here comes from a man between 18 and 29 years old in good health.

This clone was seen a single time. This sequence joins TRBV7-2 and TRBJ2-5; 16 positions agree with TRBD2. Germline assignment: CDR1 SGHTA and CDR2 FQGNSA. The CDR3 runs to 19 residues. V lost 5 bases to trimming and J lost 5 bases; unmatched junction nucleotides: 14. The CDR3 region has the DNA TGTGCCAGCAGCCTCCTGCCGGGACTAGCGGGAGGGCTGGGGGAGACCCAGTACTTC. Its translation: CASSLLPGLAGGLGETQYF.

V usage is TRBV5-1 and J usage is TRBJ1-6; TRBD1 matches at 9 bases. The CDR3 consists of 14 residues. The junction had 4 bases not matched to a gene; V was cut back by 3 bases and J by 9 bases. CDR1 and CDR2 from the germline V gene are SGHRS and YFSETQ. CDR3 in DNA: TGCGCCAGCAGCTCGGACAGGGGTGGTTCACCCCTCCACTTT. Amino acid sequence: CASSSDRGGSPLHF.

The J gene is TRBJ2-3, the V gene TRBV6-5; D is uncertain. The CDR3 runs to 15 residues. Looked up from germline, CDR1 is MNHEY and CDR2 is SVGAGI. V was cut by 0 bases and J by 2 bases, with 9 bases left in between. CDR3 region: CASSYSFLLTDTQYF. CDR3 coding DNA: TGTGCCAGCAGTTACTCCTTCCTCCTCACAGATACGCAGTATTTT.

A single count supports this clone. The chain uses TRBV13 and TRBJ2-7; D is ambiguous. Per germline, CDR1 PRHDT and CDR2 FYEKMQ (reference sequence). Trimming shortened V by 1 base and J by 1 base, and 20 bases separated the two germline ends. The CDR3 is 18 amino acids. DNA for the CDR3: TGTGCCAGCAGCTTAGTTTCCCTTGTGAGCCCTACTTCCTACGAGCAGTACTTC. Its translation is CASSLVSLVSPTSYEQYF.

Concerning this clone itself: Different DNA sequences within this sample yield the same CDR3. This sequence joins TRBV19 and TRBJ2-7; the match to TRBD2 covers 8 bases. This CDR3 spans 13 amino acids. Unmatched junction bases numbered 2, after V lost 5 bases and J lost 2 bases. CDR1 is LNHDA and CDR2 is SQIVND in the germline V gene (reference sequence). CDR3 coding DNA: TGTGCCAGTAGTCGGGGGGGCGCCTACGAGCAGTACTTC. It translates to CASSRGGAYEQYF.

The chain uses TRBV9 and TRBJ2-2; maybe TRBD1 (5 bases). Trimming pared 1 base from V and 6 bases from J, leaving 16 bases between. Germline V CDR1 and CDR2: SGDLS, YYNGEE. The CDR3 runs 16 residues. The CDR3 protein is CASSVSGRKGPGELFF. CDR3 DNA sequence: TGTGCCAGCAGCGTATCCGGTAGGAAGGGGCCCGGGGAGCTGTTTTTT. The complete variable domain, with remaining parts taken from reference TRBV9 and TRBJ2-2, reads DSGVTQTPKHLITATGQRVTLRCSPRSGDLSVYWYQQSLDQGLQFLIQYYNGEERAKGNILERFSAQQFPDLHSELNLSSLELGDSALYFCASSVSGRKGPGELFFGEGSRLTVL.

The V gene is TRBV19, the J gene TRBJ1-2, with 7 bases lining up with TRBD1. The V gene's germline CDR1 is LNHDA and CDR2 SQIVND (reference sequence). The CDR3 contains 17 residues. The junction had 12 bases not matched to a gene; V was cut back by 2 bases and J by 3 bases. For the CDR3, the DNA is TGTGCCAGTAGTATACCCGATGACAGGGTTGGGCACTATGGCTACACCTTC. Its protein product is CASSIPDDRVGHYGYTF.

In DNA, the CDR3 is TGTGCCAGCAGCCGGACCCTAGACGGCACAGATACGCAGTATTTT. Translation gives CASSRTLDGTDTQYF. The V call is TRBV11-2, the J call TRBJ2-3, with D unresolved. V lost 5 bases, J lost 1 base, and 13 bases lay in between. The CDR3 loop spans 15 amino acids. The germline CDR1 and CDR2 sequences are SGHAT and FQNNGV.

The rearrangement uses TRBV19 and TRBJ2-5; 8 nucleotides align to TRBD2. Per germline, CDR1 LNHDA and CDR2 SQIVND (reference sequence). The CDR3 sequence is 15 residues long. V dropped 4 bases and J dropped 2; count of bases not matched to a gene: 6. The CDR3 sequence: CASSRELADQETQYF. As DNA, the CDR3 is TGTGCCAGTAGTAGGGAACTAGCGGATCAAGAGACCCAGTACTTC.

The chain couples TRBV4-3 to TRBJ2-7; tentatively, D is TRBD2 (6 bases). CDR3 length: 16 amino acids. The germline V gene has CDR1 LGHNA and CDR2 YSLEER. Between the trimmed V and J ends, which lost 1 base and 3 bases, there was a span of 16 bases. The CDR3 protein is CASSQVGGTEDYEQYF. Written as DNA, the CDR3 is TGCGCCAGCAGCCAAGTTGGGGGGACCGAAGACTACGAGCAGTACTTC.

CDR3 nucleotide sequence: TGTGCCAGCTCGGTTGGAAAACTGTTTTTT. The encoded protein is CASSVGKLFF. This chain uses TRBV2 with TRBJ1-4, with no clear D. CDR3 length equals 10 residues. V lost 8 bases and J lost 10, with 8 bases in between. The germline V gene encodes CDR1 SNHLY and CDR2 FYNNEI.

The V call is TRBV4-1, the J call TRBJ1-5, with 7 bases fitting TRBD1. V gave up 2 bases and J gave up 7 bases; unmatched junction bases: 8. Germline V gene data show CDR1 as MGHRA and CDR2 as YSYEKL. The CDR3 runs to 15 residues. In nucleotides, the CDR3 is TGCGCCAGCAGCCAAATTTCGCAGGGGGGGCAGCCCCAGCATTTT. Translating it yields CASSQISQGGQPQHF.

Only one count was recorded for this clone. The rearrangement joins TRBV21-1 to TRBJ1-1. TRBV21-1 is recorded as a pseudogene. The CDR3 is made up of 15 amino acids. The CDR3 is CASSNSRLTNTEAFF. The DNA for the CDR3 is TGTGCCAGCAGCAACAGTCGACTGACGAACACTGAAGCTTTCTTT.

V gene TRBV5-4 combines with J gene TRBJ2-7, with D tentatively TRBD2 (6 bases). There are 14 residues in the CDR3. V was trimmed by 3 bases and J by 2 bases, leaving 12 bases between them. In germline, CDR1 is SGHNT, CDR2 YYREEE (reference sequence). The DNA for the CDR3 is TGTGCCAGCAGCTGGGGGACTGAAACCTACGAGCAGTACTTC. This encodes CASSWGTETYEQYF.